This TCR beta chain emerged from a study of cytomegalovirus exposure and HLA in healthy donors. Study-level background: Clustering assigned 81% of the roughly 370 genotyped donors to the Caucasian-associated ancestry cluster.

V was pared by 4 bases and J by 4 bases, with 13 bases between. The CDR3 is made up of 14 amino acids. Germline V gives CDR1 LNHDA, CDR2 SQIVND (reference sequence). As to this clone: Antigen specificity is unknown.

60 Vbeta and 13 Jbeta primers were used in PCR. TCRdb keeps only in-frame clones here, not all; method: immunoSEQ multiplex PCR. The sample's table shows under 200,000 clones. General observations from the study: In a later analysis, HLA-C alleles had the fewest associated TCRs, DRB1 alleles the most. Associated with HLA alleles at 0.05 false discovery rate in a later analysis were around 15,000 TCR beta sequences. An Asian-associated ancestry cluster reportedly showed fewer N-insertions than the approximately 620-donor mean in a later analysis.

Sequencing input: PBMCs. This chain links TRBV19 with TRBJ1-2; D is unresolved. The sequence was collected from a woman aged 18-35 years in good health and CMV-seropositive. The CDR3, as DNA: TGTGCCAGTAGTAGAGGAGGGTTGCTCTATGGCTACACCTTC. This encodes CASSRGGLLYGYTF. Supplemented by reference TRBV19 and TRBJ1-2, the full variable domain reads DGGITQSPKYLFRKEGQNVTLSCEQNLNHDAMYWYRQDPGQGLRLIYYSQIVNDFQKGDIAEGYSVSREKKESFPLTVTSAQKNPTAFYLCASSRGGLLYGYTFGSGTRLTVV.